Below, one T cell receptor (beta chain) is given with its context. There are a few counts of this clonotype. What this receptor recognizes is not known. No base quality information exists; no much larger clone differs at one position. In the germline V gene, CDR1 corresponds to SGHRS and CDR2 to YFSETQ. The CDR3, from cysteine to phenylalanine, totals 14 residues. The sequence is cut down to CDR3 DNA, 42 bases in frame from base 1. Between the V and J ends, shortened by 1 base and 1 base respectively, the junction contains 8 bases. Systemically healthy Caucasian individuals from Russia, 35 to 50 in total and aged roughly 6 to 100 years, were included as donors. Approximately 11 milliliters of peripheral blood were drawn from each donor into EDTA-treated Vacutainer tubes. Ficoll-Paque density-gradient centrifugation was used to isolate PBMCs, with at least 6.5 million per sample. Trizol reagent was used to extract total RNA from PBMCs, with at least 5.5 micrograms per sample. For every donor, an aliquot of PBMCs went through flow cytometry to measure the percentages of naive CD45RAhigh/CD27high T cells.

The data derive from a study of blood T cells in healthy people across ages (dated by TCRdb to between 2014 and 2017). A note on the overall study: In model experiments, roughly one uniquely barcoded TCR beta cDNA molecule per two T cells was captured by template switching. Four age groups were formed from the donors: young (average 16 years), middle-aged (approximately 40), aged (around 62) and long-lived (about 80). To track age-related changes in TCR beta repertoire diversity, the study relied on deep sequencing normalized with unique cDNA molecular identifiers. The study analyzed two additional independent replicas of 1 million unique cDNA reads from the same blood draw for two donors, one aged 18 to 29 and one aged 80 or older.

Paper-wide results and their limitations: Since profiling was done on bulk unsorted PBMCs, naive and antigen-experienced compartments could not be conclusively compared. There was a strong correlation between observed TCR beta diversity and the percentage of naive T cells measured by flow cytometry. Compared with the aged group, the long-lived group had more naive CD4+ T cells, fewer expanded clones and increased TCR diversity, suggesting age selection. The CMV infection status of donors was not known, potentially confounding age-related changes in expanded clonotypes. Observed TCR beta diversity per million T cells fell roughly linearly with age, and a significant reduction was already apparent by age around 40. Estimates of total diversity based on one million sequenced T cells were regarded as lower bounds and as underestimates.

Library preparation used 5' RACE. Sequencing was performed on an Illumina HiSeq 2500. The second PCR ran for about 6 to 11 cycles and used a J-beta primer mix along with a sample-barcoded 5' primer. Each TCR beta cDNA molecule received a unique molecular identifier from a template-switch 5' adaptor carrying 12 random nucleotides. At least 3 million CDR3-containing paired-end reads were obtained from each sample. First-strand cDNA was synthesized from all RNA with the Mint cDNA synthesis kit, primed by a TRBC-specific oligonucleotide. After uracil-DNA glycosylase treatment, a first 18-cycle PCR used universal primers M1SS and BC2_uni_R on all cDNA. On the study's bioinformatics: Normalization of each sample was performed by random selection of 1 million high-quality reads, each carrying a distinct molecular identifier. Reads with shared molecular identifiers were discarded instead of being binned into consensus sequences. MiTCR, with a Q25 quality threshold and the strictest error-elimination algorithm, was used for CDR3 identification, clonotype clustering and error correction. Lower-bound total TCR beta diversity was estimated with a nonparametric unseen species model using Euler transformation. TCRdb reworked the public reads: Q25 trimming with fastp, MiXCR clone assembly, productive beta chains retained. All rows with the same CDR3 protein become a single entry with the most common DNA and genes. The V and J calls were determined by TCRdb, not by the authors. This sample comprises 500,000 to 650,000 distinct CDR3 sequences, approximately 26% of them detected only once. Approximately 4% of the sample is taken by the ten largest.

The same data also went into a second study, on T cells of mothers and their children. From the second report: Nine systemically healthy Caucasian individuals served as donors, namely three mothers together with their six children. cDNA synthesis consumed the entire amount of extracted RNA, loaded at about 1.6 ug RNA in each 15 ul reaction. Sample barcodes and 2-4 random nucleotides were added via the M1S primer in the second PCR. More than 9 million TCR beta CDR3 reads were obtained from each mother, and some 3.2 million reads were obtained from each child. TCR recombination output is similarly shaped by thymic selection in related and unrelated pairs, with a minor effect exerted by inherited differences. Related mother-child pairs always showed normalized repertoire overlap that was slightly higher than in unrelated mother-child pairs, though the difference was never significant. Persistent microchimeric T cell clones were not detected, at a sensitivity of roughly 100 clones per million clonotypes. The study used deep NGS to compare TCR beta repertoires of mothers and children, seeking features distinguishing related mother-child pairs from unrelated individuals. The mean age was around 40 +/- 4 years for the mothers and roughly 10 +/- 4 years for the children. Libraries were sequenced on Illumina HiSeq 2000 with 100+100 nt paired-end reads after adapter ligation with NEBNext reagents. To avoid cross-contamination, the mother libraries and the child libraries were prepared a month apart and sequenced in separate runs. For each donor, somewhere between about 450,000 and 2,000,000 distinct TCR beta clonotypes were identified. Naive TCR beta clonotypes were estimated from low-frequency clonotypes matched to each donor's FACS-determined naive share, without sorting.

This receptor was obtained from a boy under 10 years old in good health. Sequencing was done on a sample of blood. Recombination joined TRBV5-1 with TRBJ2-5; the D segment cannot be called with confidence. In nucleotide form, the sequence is TGCGCCAGCAGCTTGACCACAACCCAAGAGACCCAGTACTTC. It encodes CASSLTTTQETQYF. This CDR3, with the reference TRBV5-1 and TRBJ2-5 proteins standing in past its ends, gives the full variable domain KAGVTQTPRYLIKTRGQQVTLSCSPISGHRSVSWYQQTPGQGLQFLFEYFSETQRNKGNFPGRFSGRQFSNSRSEMNVSTLELGDSALYLCASSLTTTQETQYFGPGTRLLVL.